These 24 T cell receptor beta chains were sequenced from one sample in a study of T cells after yellow fever vaccination. TCRdb ran MiXCR on the 5' RACE reads and lists one entry per CDR3 protein. Among 230,000 or so distinct CDR3 sequences, approximately 6.8% were seen once, and the ten largest hold approximately 0.99%. The sequencing used CD4+ T cells sorted from PBMCs, collected on the day of the yellow fever booster vaccination. These receptors all stem from a man aged 25-45 years who received the YFV17D yellow fever vaccine.

In this sample, this clonotype turned up many times. The V gene is TRBV7-9, the J gene TRBJ2-5; D uncertain. The CDR3 contains 10 residues. V was cut by 3 bases and J by 5 bases, with 1 base left in between. Per the germline V gene, CDR1 is SEHNR and CDR2 is FQNEAQ (reference sequence). The CDR3 region has the DNA TGTGCCAGCAGCTTCGAGACCCAGTACTTC. Its translation is CASSFETQYF.

This clonotype was counted between two and nine times. The V and J genes are TRBV20-1 and TRBJ1-5, with D uncertain. The CDR3 covers 13 residues. Deletions cut 4 bases from V and 4 bases from J, with 11 bases between. Looked up from germline, CDR1 is DFQATT and CDR2 is SNEGSKA (reference sequence). The CDR3: CSATGLFNQPQHF. As DNA, the CDR3 is TGCAGTGCTACCGGACTGTTTAATCAGCCCCAGCATTTT.

This clonotype was detected many times. This chain joins TRBV5-8 and TRBJ1-2; D is uncertain. Germline CDR1 is SGHTS and CDR2 is YDEGEE. CDR3 size: 11 residues. Trimming shortened V by 7 bases and J by 5 bases, and 9 bases separated the two germline ends. The CDR3, as DNA: TGTGCCAGCTCTCGAGAGTATGGCTACACCTTC. It codes for CASSREYGYTF.

This sequence joins TRBV11-1 and TRBJ2-7; D gene uncertain. The CDR3 runs to 15 residues. In germline, CDR1 is SGHAT, CDR2 FQDESV (reference sequence). V shed 6 bases and J shed 7 bases, with 22 bases lying between them. The CDR3 protein is CASSPNPDREGEQYF. Here the CDR3 DNA reads TGTGCCAGCAGTCCCAACCCGGACCGAGAAGGAGAGCAGTACTTC.

The rearrangement joins TRBV12-3 or TRBV12-4 to TRBJ2-1; TRBD1 matches at 12 bases. This CDR3 region has 13 residues. Trimming at V came to 10 bases and at J to 8 bases, leaving 6 bases not matched to a gene. The CDR3 nucleotides are TGTGCCACCACCGGGACAGGGGGCCATGAGCAGTTCTTC. Protein product: CATTGTGGHEQFF.

The gene calls are TRBV5-4 and TRBJ2-3, with 9 positions matching TRBD2. Germline values: CDR1 SGHNT, CDR2 YYREEE (reference sequence). The CDR3 contains 16 residues. The trim removed 4 bases at V and 2 bases at J, leaving 8 bases unmatched. CDR3 sequence: CASSARLAASTDTQYF. The DNA of the CDR3 is TGTGCCAGCAGCGCACGACTAGCGGCATCCACAGATACGCAGTATTTT. Complete variable domain (other parts from reference TRBV5-4 and TRBJ2-3): ETGVTQSPTHLIKTRGQQVTLRCSSQSGHNTVSWYQQALGQGPQFIFQYYREEENGRGNFPPRFSGLQFPNYSSELNVNALELDDSALYLCASSARLAASTDTQYFGPGTRLTVL.

This clonotype came up many times. This chain uses TRBV6-4 with TRBJ2-1; D is undetermined. The CDR3 runs to 13 residues. The V end lost 3 bases, the J end lost 2 bases, and 5 bases lay between the germline ends. Germline V lookup: CDR1 MRHNA, CDR2 SNTAGT. The CDR3 nucleotides read TGTGCCAGCAGTGATGGGCCCTACAATGAGCAGTTCTTC. As protein: CASSDGPYNEQFF.

CDR3 sequence: CASSPGGITYGYTF. The CDR3 DNA reads as TGTGCCAGCTCACCAGGGGGGATTACCTATGGCTACACCTTC. V is TRBV18 and J is TRBJ1-2, with D maybe TRBD1 (5 bases). Germline V lookup: CDR1 KGHSH, CDR2 LQKENI. The CDR3 sequence is 14 residues long. Trimming left V 2 bases short and J 4 bases short, with 11 bases between. Filled out from reference TRBV18 and TRBJ1-2, the complete variable domain reads NAGVMQNPRHLVRRRGQEARLRCSPMKGHSHVYWYRQLPEEGLKFMVYLQKENIIDESGMPKERFSAEFPKEGPSILRIQQVVRGDSAAYFCASSPGGITYGYTFGSGTRLTVV.

The chain combines TRBV20-1 with TRBJ2-1, with 10 bases identical to TRBD2. CDR3 length: 16 residues. From germline, CDR1 is DFQATT and CDR2 SNEGSKA (reference sequence). V shed 7 bases and J 0 bases; nucleotides not matched to a gene: 9. CDR3 in amino acids: CSVRPSSGSSYNEQFF. In DNA, the CDR3 is TGCAGTGTGCGGCCTTCTAGCGGGAGCTCCTACAATGAGCAGTTCTTC.

V and J are TRBV10-2 and TRBJ1-1; the D is unclear. Germline loops: CDR1 WSHSY, CDR2 SAAADI. The V and J ends lost 7 bases and 5 bases respectively, with 17 bases between them. The CDR3 is 14 amino acids. The CDR3 sequence: CASIERAGRTEAFF. DNA of the CDR3: TGCGCCAGCATAGAAAGGGCCGGGCGGACTGAAGCTTTCTTT.

This clonotype was counted a few times. This chain uses TRBV7-2 with TRBJ2-5; TRBD1 matches at 7 bases. The CDR3 has 15 amino acids. Germline CDR1 SGHTA, CDR2 FQGNSA. J was trimmed by 2 bases and V by 0 bases; bases with no gene match: 3. DNA for the CDR3: TGTGCCAGCAGCTTAGCCCTGACAGGGCAAGAGACCCAGTACTTC. This codes for CASSLALTGQETQYF.

This clonotype was counted ten times or more. The V and J genes are TRBV5-1 and TRBJ2-5, with D tentatively TRBD2 (5 bases). The V and J ends lost 0 bases and 4 bases respectively, with 10 bases between them. This CDR3 comprises 14 residues. CDR1 is SGHRS and CDR2 is YFSETQ in the germline V gene. In nucleotides, the CDR3 is TGCGCCAGCAGCTTGGCCCCTAGCCCAGAGACCCAGTACTTC. Residues: CASSLAPSPETQYF.

As concerns this clonotype: One end of the junction does not line up with germline, which may come from a read error. The rearrangement joins TRBV19 to TRBJ1-1; D is possibly TRBD1 (5 bases). CDR3 length: 15 amino acids. CDR1 is LNHDA, CDR2 SQIVND, per germline (reference sequence). The CDR3, as DNA: TGTGCCGGTAGTAACCGATACGGGGGAGGCACTGAAGCTTTCTTT. Its protein is CAGSNRYGGGTEAFF. Supplemented by reference TRBV19 and TRBJ1-1, the full variable domain reads DGGITQSPKYLFRKEGQNVTLSCEQNLNHDAMYWYRQDPGQGLRLIYYSQIVNDFQKGDIAEGYSVSREKKESFPLTVTSAQKNPTAFYLCAGSNRYGGGTEAFFGQGTRLTVV.

The chain links TRBV9 to TRBJ2-5; D not certain. Trimming removed 3 bases from V and 5 bases from J, with 11 bases in between. CDR3 length: 13 amino acids. Germline loops: CDR1 SGDLS, CDR2 YYNGEE. CDR3 bases: TGTGCCAGCAGCGGTTCGATGCACGAGACCCAGTACTTC. It yields the protein CASSGSMHETQYF.

The chain couples TRBV19 to TRBJ2-6; D gene unclear. CDR3 length equals 15 residues. Trimming removed 5 bases at V and 0 bases at J, with 8 bases between. CDR1 is LNHDA, CDR2 SQIVND, per germline (reference sequence). CDR3 sequence: CASSAWDSGANVLTF. CDR3 coding DNA: TGTGCCAGTAGTGCCTGGGACTCTGGGGCCAACGTCCTGACTTTC.

V is TRBV5-1 and J is TRBJ2-3, with 9 bases matching TRBD1. This CDR3 is 14 amino acids long. Germline trimming cut 4 bases from V and 5 bases from J; bases unmatched to any gene: 5. CDR1 is SGHRS and CDR2 is YFSETQ in the germline V gene. The CDR3 spells CASSPGQGVDTQYF. CDR3 sequence (DNA): TGCGCCAGCAGCCCGGGACAGGGTGTAGATACGCAGTATTTT.

This clonotype was recorded many times. The chain links TRBV11-3 to TRBJ2-1; TRBD2 agrees at 7 bases. The CDR3 is 16 residues long. The germline gives CDR1 SGHNT, CDR2 YENEEA. The V and J ends lost 2 bases and 9 bases, in that order; junction bases with no gene match: 13. The CDR3 region has the DNA TGTGCCAGCAGCTTAAACTCTGGCGGGAGCGGCGGTGAGCAGTTCTTC. This sequence encodes CASSLNSGGSGGEQFF.

This clonotype has a handful of counts. V usage is TRBV18 and J usage is TRBJ2-1; 10 bases are shared with TRBD2. V shed 0 bases and J 7 bases; nucleotides not matched to a gene: 6. The CDR3 has 16 amino acids. CDR1 is KGHSH, CDR2 LQKENI, per germline. CDR3 amino acids: CASSPPSLAGTNEQFF. In DNA form, the CDR3 reads TGTGCCAGCTCACCACCGTCACTAGCGGGAACGAATGAGCAGTTCTTC.

The chain couples TRBV4-3 to TRBJ2-3; D unclear. Germline CDR1 is LGHNA and CDR2 is YSLEER. This CDR3 region has 16 residues. Deletions cut 1 base from V and 2 bases from J, with 13 bases between. The CDR3 here is CASSQVGGSTTDTQYF. CDR3 nucleotides: TGCGCCAGCAGCCAAGTCGGCGGTTCCACCACAGATACGCAGTATTTT.

The V and J genes are TRBV19 and TRBJ2-7, with 9 bases fitting TRBD1. Per germline, CDR1 LNHDA and CDR2 SQIVND (reference sequence). V gave up 3 bases and J gave up 5 bases; unmatched junction bases: 8. The CDR3 runs to 15 residues. Here the CDR3 reads CASSITGTGWNEQYF. The CDR3 DNA reads TGTGCCAGTAGTATCACCGGGACAGGGTGGAACGAGCAGTACTTC.

This clonotype came up many times. At one end, the junction sequence differs from germline, possibly due to a read error. The V gene is TRBV5-1, the J gene TRBJ2-2; D perhaps matches TRBD1 (6 bases). Germline V gene lookup returns CDR1 SGHRS and CDR2 YFSETQ. The CDR3 totals 14 residues. The CDR3 bases are TGCGCCAGCAGCTCCCAGGGGAACGCCGGGGAGCTGTTTTTT. Translated, it gives CASSSQGNAGELFF.

This clonotype was seen many times. The CDR3 nucleotides read TGTGCCAGCAGCCCACGGTTAGCGGGAAGCTCCTACGAGCAGTACTTC. Its protein product is CASSPRLAGSSYEQYF. The chain couples TRBV7-2 to TRBJ2-7; 8 nucleotides align to TRBD2. This CDR3 spans 16 amino acids. The V gene's germline CDR1 is SGHTA and CDR2 FQGNSA. With 5 bases clipped from V and 0 bases from J, the junction kept 9 bases outside the gene matches.

This clonotype has a count of ten or more. The chain couples TRBV24-1 to TRBJ2-7, with D unresolved. This CDR3 region has 14 residues. Looked up from germline, CDR1 is KGHDR and CDR2 is SFDVKD. V was clipped by 2 bases and J by 0 bases, with 7 bases between them. CDR3 amino acids: CATSDCRHSYEQYF. The CDR3 region has the DNA TGTGCCACCAGTGATTGTCGGCACTCCTACGAGCAGTACTTC.

This clonotype was detected only a few times. V gene TRBV5-1 combines with J gene TRBJ2-3, with 13 bases that match TRBD2. Trimming cost V 7 bases and J 2 bases; bases outside gene matches: 10. Germline CDR1 is SGHRS and CDR2 is YFSETQ. The CDR3 spans 17 residues. In DNA, the CDR3 is TGCGCCAGCTACGGGGCACTAGCGGGAGGGCCCACAGATACGCAGTATTTT. Its translation: CASYGALAGGPTDTQYF.